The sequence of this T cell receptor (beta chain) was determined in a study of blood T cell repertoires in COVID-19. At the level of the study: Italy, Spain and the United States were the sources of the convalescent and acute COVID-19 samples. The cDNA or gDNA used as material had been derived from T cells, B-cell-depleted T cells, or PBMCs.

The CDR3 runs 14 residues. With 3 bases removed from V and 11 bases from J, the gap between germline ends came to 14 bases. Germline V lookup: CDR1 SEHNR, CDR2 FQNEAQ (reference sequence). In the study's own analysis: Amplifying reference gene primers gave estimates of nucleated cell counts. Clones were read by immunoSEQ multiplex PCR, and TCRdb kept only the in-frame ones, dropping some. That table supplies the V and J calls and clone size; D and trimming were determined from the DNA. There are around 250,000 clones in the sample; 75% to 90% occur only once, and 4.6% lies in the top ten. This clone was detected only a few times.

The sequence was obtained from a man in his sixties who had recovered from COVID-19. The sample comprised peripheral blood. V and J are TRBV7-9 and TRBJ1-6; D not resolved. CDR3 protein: CASSFPGGEPPLHF. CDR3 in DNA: TGTGCCAGCAGCTTCCCGGGCGGGGAACCACCCCTCCACTTT.